This TCR beta chain was found in a study of cytomegalovirus exposure and HLA in healthy donors. Whereas donors were nominally healthy upon sampling, unrecorded immune exposures were probable. Primers: 60 Vbeta forward and 13 Jbeta reverse. Measured with immunoSEQ multiplex PCR; TCRdb has only the in-frame clones, and not every one. The data show 80,000 or so clones, roughly 70% seen once. The CDR3 is 13 residues long. Trimming cost V 10 bases and J 0 bases, with 11 bases left between them. Germline V gene lookup returns CDR1 SNHLY and CDR2 FYNNEI. The sequencing input was PBMCs. The gene calls are TRBV2 and TRBJ2-3; possible D gene TRBD1, 6 bases. This receptor was obtained from a man aged 55 to 70 in good health and CMV-seropositive. The DNA for the CDR3 is TGTGCCACGACAGGCGGGAGCACAGATACGCAGTATTTT. Translating it yields CATTGGSTDTQYF.